This TCR beta chain was observed in a study of radiotherapy plus CTLA-4 blockade in lung cancer. As regards this clone: The antigen remains unidentified.

Study results and caveats: Early clone dynamics of blood T cells, plus interferon-beta, reportedly predicted response best. In blood, after radiotherapy plus ipilimumab, tumor-derived TCR clones expanded.

The ends lost 7 bases at V and 0 bases at J; junction bases unmatched: 2. CDR1 and CDR2 from the germline V gene are LNHDA and SQIVND (reference sequence). This CDR3 is 14 amino acids long. Some clones are missing from TCRdb's copy, which holds only in-frame ones; the method was immunoSEQ multiplex PCR. The sample has some 100,000 clones; about 77% are singletons. The receptor was isolated from a human donor with non-small cell lung cancer who had a partial response to radiotherapy plus ipilimumab. This material consisted of peripheral blood, taken from a patient treated with radiotherapy plus ipilimumab. The chain uses TRBV19 and TRBJ1-5, with 8 bases lining up with TRBD1. The CDR3 region has the DNA TGTGCCAGTAACAGGGGGTTTAGCAATCAGCCCCAGCATTTT. It translates to CASNRGFSNQPQHF. The full variable domain, in which reference TRBV19 and TRBJ1-5 provide the parts outside the CDR3, is DGGITQSPKYLFRKEGQNVTLSCEQNLNHDAMYWYRQDPGQGLRLIYYSQIVNDFQKGDIAEGYSVSREKKESFPLTVTSAQKNPTAFYLCASNRGFSNQPQHFGDGTRLSIL.